Listed here are 14 T cell receptor beta chains from one sample, sequenced in a study of blood T cell repertoires in COVID-19. This table comes from immunoSEQ multiplex PCR, and its TCRdb copy is limited to in-frame clones, with some not included. The data contain 170,000 or so clones, approximately 86% of them singletons. What was sequenced was peripheral blood. These receptors were collected from a man aged 60-69 years with COVID-19, enrolled during active disease.

This chain links TRBV3-1 (or the pseudogene TRBV3-2) with TRBJ2-6; TRBD1 is a possible D gene (6 bases). The CDR3 runs to 18 residues. Germline-derived CDR1 and CDR2 are LGHDT and YNNKEL (reference sequence). V was clipped by 0 bases and J by 1 base, with 13 bases between them. CDR3 sequence reads: CASSQEGGAGSGANVLTF. The CDR3 DNA follows: TGTGCCAGCAGCCAAGAAGGGGGTGCAGGGTCTGGGGCCAACGTCCTGACTTTC.

The chain has TRBV10-3 and TRBJ2-7; tentative D call: TRBD1 (5 bases). The germline CDR1 and CDR2 sequences are ENHRY and SYGVKD. V lost 0 bases and J lost 6, with 15 bases in between. The length of the CDR3 is 15 residues. CDR3 sequence: CAISESSAQVREQYF. CDR3 bases: TGTGCCATCAGTGAGTCGAGTGCACAGGTGCGCGAGCAGTACTTC.

The chain combines TRBV18 with TRBJ2-2; D perhaps matches TRBD1 (5 bases). With 8 bases removed from V and 4 bases from J, the gap between germline ends came to 17 bases. This CDR3 is built from 15 residues. Per germline, CDR1 KGHSH and CDR2 LQKENI. The CDR3 nucleotides read TGTGCCAGCCAACTGACAGCATCTACCACCGGGGAGCTGTTTTTT. It encodes CASQLTASTTGELFF.

A few counts support this clone. The chain joins TRBV11-3 to TRBJ2-5; 7 positions match TRBD2. Unmatched junction bases numbered 8, after V lost 4 bases and J lost 3 bases. The germline V gene has CDR1 SGHNT and CDR2 YENEEA. This CDR3 has 15 amino acids. CDR3 loop: CASSYPSGTKETQYF. CDR3 sequence (DNA): TGTGCCAGCAGCTACCCTAGCGGCACAAAAGAGACCCAGTACTTC.

The chain is built from TRBV28 and TRBJ2-7; tentative D call: TRBD1 (6 bases). CDR3 length: 13 residues. The germline V gene encodes CDR1 MDHEN and CDR2 SYDVKM. Trimming took 7 bases from V and 4 from J, leaving 14 bases between them. CDR3 region: CASINLQGYEQYF. CDR3 DNA sequence: TGTGCCAGCATCAATTTACAGGGTTACGAGCAGTACTTC. Based on the CDR3 plus reference TRBV28 and TRBJ2-7, the full variable domain is DVKVTQSSRYLVKRTGEKVFLECVQDMDHENMFWYRQDPGLGLRLIYFSYDVKMKEKGDIPEGYSVSREKKERFSLILESASTNQTSMYLCASINLQGYEQYFGPGTRLTVT.

In nucleotides, the CDR3 is TGTGCCAGCAGTTACCACCCGCTGAGGGCCCCTGGAGATACGCAGTATTTT. Translation gives CASSYHPLRAPGDTQYF. V and J are TRBV6-2 or TRBV6-3 and TRBJ2-3, with D perhaps matching TRBD2 (5 bases). This CDR3 region has 17 residues. V was trimmed by 2 bases and J by 5 bases, leaving 20 bases between them. Per germline, CDR1 MNHEY and CDR2 SVGEGT.

The chain carries TRBV7-2 and TRBJ1-1, with D possibly being TRBD1 (5 bases). The germline V gene has CDR1 SGHTA and CDR2 FQGNSA. This CDR3 spans 15 amino acids. The V end lost 6 bases, the J end lost 0 bases, and 14 bases lay between the germline ends. The CDR3 here is CASSDSLTMNTEAFF. DNA for the CDR3: TGTGCCAGCAGTGACAGCCTTACAATGAACACTGAAGCTTTCTTT.

In this sample, this clone turned up once. The rearrangement joins TRBV19 to TRBJ1-4; D uncertain. Trimming stripped 1 base from V and 5 bases from J, with 8 bases between. Germline CDR1 LNHDA, CDR2 SQIVND (reference sequence). The CDR3 totals 14 residues. CDR3 sequence reads: CASSIGGGNEKLFF. DNA for the CDR3: TGTGCCAGTAGTATAGGCGGAGGAAATGAAAAACTGTTTTTT.

The V call is TRBV24-1, the J call TRBJ2-5, with D perhaps TRBD1 (6 bases). CDR1 is KGHDR, CDR2 SFDVKD, per germline. The CDR3 is 15 residues long. The ends were cut back, 7 bases at V and 5 bases at J, with 19 bases in the middle. CDR3 amino acids: CATSGSTGLGETQYF. In nucleotides, the CDR3 is TGTGCCACCAGCGGATCGACAGGTTTGGGGGAGACCCAGTACTTC.

This clone has only a few counts. The chain recombines TRBV6-5 with TRBJ1-4; 7 positions match TRBD1. The CDR3 has 15 amino acids. The V gene's germline CDR1 is MNHEY and CDR2 SVGAGI. V was pared by 0 bases and J by 4 bases, with 2 bases of the junction left unmatched. The CDR3 DNA sequence: TGTGCCAGCAGTTACTCGGGACAGTATAATGAAAAACTGTTTTTT. It codes for CASSYSGQYNEKLFF.

This rearrangement joins TRBV6-2 or TRBV6-3 to TRBJ1-2, with 8 bases matching TRBD1. This CDR3 has 13 residues. Per the germline V gene, CDR1 is MNHEY and CDR2 is SVGEGT. V trimming: 6 bases; J trimming: 8 bases; junction bases outside the gene matches: 8. The CDR3 loop is CASSTRDRKGYTF. The CDR3 nucleotides are TGTGCCAGCAGCACCCGGGACAGGAAAGGCTACACCTTC.

The rearrangement joins TRBV5-4 to TRBJ2-2; D is possibly TRBD2 (6 bases). Trimming took 1 base from V and 3 from J, leaving 16 bases between them. Germline lookup yields CDR1 SGHNT and CDR2 YYREEE (reference sequence). The CDR3 consists of 17 residues. The CDR3 loop is CASSLSMRSGDTGELFF. CDR3 sequence (DNA): TGTGCCAGCAGCTTGTCTATGCGTTCGGGGGACACCGGGGAGCTGTTTTTT.

The V call is TRBV9, the J call TRBJ1-2; a weak D match, TRBD1 (5 bases). Germline V gene data show CDR1 as SGDLS and CDR2 as YYNGEE. The CDR3 has 14 amino acids. Deletions cut 4 bases from V and 2 bases from J, with 12 bases between. CDR3 sequence (DNA): TGTGCCAGCAGCCCACTCGACAGAAACTATGGCTACACCTTC. It specifies CASSPLDRNYGYTF.

The chain recombines TRBV4-1 with TRBJ1-5; D remains ambiguous. V was cut by 1 base and J by 5 bases, with 15 bases left in between. This CDR3 contains 16 residues. Germline lookup yields CDR1 MGHRA and CDR2 YSYEKL. The CDR3 DNA follows: TGCGCCAGCAGCCAAGGGTCAGGAGGTTTAGATCAGCCCCAGCATTTT. This sequence encodes CASSQGSGGLDQPQHF.